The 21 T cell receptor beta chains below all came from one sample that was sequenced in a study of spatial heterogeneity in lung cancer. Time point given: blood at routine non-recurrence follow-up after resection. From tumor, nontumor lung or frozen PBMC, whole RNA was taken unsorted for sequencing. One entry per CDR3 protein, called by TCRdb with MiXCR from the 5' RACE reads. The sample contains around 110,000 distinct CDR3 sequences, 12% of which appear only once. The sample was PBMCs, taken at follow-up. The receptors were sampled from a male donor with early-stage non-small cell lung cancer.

The CDR3 is CASSLRAGSYEQYF. The DNA of the CDR3 is TGTGCCAGCAGCTTAAGGGCTGGTTCCTACGAGCAGTACTTC. V and J are TRBV11-2 and TRBJ2-7, with D uncertain. CDR1 is SGHAT and CDR2 is FQNNGV in the germline V gene. The CDR3 is made up of 14 amino acids. Trimming cost V 2 bases and J 1 base, with 9 bases left between them.

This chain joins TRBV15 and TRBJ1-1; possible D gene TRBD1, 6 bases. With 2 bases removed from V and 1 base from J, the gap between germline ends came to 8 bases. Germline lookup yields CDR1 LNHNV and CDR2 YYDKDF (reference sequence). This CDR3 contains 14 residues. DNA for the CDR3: TGTGCCACCAGCAGATTGACAGGGAACACTGAAGCTTTCTTT. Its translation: CATSRLTGNTEAFF. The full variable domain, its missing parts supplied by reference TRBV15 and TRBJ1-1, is DAMVIQNPRYQVTQFGKPVTLSCSQTLNHNVMYWYQQKSSQAPKLLFHYYDKDFNNEADTPDNFQSRRPNTSFCFLDIRSPGLGDTAMYLCATSRLTGNTEAFFGQGTRLTVV.

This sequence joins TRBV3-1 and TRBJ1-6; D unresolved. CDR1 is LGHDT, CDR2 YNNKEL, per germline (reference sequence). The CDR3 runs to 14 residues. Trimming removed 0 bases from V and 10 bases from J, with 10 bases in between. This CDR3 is CASSQEVSGSPLHF. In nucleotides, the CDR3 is TGTGCCAGCAGCCAAGAAGTGTCGGGGTCACCCCTCCACTTT.

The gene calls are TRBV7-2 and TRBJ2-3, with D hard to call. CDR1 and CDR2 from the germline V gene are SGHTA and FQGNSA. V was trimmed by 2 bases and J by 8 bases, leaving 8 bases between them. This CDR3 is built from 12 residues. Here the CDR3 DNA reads TGTGCCAGCAGCTTAACCCTCGGTACGCAGTATTTT. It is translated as CASSLTLGTQYF.

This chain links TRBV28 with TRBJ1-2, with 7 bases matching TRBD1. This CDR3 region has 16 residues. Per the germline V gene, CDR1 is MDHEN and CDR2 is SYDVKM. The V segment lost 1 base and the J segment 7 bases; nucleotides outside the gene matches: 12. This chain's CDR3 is CASSLFTPTGSRGYTF. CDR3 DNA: TGTGCCAGCAGTTTATTCACCCCGACAGGGTCGCGTGGCTACACCTTC.

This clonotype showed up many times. This chain's CDR3 is CAIDERGLTDTQYF. In nucleotides, the CDR3 is TGTGCCATCGACGAGCGGGGGCTCACAGATACGCAGTATTTT. V gene TRBV10-3 combines with J gene TRBJ2-3, with 8 positions matching TRBD2. The CDR3 consists of 14 residues. Trimming at V came to 8 bases and at J to 2 bases, leaving 6 bases not matched to a gene. Germline values: CDR1 ENHRY, CDR2 SYGVKD.

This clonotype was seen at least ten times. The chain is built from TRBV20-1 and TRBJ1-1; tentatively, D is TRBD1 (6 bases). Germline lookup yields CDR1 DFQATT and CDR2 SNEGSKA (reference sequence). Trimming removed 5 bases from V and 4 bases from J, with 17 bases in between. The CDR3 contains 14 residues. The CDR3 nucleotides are TGCAGTGCTGCCATCACAGGGCCGGGCACTGAAGCTTTCTTT. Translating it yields CSAAITGPGTEAFF.

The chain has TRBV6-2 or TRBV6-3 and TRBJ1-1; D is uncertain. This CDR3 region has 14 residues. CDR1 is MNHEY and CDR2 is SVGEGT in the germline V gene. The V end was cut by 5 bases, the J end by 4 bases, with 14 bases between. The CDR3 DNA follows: TGTGCCAGCAGTGCACATAACCCGGCCACTGAAGCTTTCTTT. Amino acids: CASSAHNPATEAFF.

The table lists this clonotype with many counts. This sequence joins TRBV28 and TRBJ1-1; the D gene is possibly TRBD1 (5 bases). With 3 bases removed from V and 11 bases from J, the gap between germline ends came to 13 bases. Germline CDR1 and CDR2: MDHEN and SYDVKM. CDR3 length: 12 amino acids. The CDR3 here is CASSFLRRDAFF. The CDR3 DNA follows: TGTGCCAGCAGTTTCCTACGGAGGGACGCTTTCTTT.

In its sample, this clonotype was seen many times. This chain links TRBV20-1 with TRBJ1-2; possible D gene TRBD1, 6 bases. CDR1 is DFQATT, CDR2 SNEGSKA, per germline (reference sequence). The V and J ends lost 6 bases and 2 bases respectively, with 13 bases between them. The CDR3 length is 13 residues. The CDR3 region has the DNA TGCAGTGCCTCCAAGGGGACAAACTATGGCTACACCTTC. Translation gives CSASKGTNYGYTF.

CDR3 bases: TGCGCCAGCAGCCCCAGGGTGGGAGCGGGGAACTCCTACGAGCAGTACTTC. Amino acids: CASSPRVGAGNSYEQYF. J is TRBJ2-7 and V is TRBV5-1; 7 nucleotides agree with TRBD2. Trimming took 4 bases from V and 0 from J; bases not matched to a gene: 13. This CDR3 region has 17 residues. CDR1 is SGHRS, CDR2 YFSETQ, per germline.

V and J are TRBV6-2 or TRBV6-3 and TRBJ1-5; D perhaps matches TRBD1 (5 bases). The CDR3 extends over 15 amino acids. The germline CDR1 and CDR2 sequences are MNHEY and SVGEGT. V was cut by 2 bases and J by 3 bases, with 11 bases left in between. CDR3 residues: CASSYPGHPNQPQHF. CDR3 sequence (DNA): TGTGCCAGCAGTTACCCCGGACATCCCAATCAGCCCCAGCATTTT.

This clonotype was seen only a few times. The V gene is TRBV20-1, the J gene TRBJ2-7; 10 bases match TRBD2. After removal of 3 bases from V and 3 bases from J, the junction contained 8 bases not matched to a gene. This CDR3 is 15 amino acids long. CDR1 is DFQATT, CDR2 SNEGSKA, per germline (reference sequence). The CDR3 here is CSASIPLAGHYEQYF. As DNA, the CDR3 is TGCAGTGCTAGTATTCCACTAGCGGGGCACTACGAGCAGTACTTC.

CDR3 DNA sequence: TGTGCCAGCAGCCTCCTAGCGAACACCGGGGAGCTGTTTTTT. This translates into CASSLLANTGELFF. The chain links TRBV4-2 to TRBJ2-2, with D hard to call. The CDR3 consists of 14 residues. Per the germline V gene, CDR1 is LGHNA and CDR2 is YNFKEQ. Trimming cost V 4 bases and J 0 bases, with 6 bases left between them.

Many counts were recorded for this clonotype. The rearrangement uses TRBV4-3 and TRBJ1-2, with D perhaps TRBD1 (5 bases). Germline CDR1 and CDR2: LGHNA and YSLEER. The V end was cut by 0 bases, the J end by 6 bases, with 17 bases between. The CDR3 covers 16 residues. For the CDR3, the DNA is TGCGCCAGCAGCCAAGAAATTGGACAACGCCAGGATGGCTACACCTTC. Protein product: CASSQEIGQRQDGYTF.

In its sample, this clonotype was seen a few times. This CDR3 reads CASSPLGAGRGEKLFF. The CDR3 region has the DNA TGTGCCAGCAGCCCTCTGGGGGCAGGGCGAGGTGAAAAACTGTTTTTT. This sequence joins TRBV7-8 and TRBJ1-4, with D perhaps matching TRBD1 (6 bases). This CDR3 region has 16 residues. The ends were cut back, 5 bases at V and 7 bases at J, with 20 bases in the middle. Germline V gene sequence: CDR1 SGHVS, CDR2 FQNEAQ.

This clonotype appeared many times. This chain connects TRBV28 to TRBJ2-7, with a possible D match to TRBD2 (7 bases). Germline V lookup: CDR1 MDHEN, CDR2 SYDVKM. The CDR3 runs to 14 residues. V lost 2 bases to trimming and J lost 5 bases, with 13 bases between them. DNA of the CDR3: TGTGCCAGCAGTTTAGCTGCGGGGGCTAACGAGCAGTACTTC. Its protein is CASSLAAGANEQYF. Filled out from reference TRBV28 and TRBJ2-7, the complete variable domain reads DVKVTQSSRYLVKRTGEKVFLECVQDMDHENMFWYRQDPGLGLRLIYFSYDVKMKEKGDIPEGYSVSREKKERFSLILESASTNQTSMYLCASSLAAGANEQYFGPGTRLTVT.

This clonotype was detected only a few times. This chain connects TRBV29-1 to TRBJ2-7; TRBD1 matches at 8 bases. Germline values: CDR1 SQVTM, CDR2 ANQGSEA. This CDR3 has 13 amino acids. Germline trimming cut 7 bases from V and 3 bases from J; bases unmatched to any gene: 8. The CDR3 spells CSASRTGSYEQYF. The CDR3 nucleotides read TGCAGCGCGTCTCGGACAGGGAGCTACGAGCAGTACTTC.

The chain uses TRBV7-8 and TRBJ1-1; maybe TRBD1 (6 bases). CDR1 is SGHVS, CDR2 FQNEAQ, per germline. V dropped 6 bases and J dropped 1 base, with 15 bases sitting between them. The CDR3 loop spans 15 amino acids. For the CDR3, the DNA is TGTGCCAGCAGTATAATTCAGGGGCGGAACACTGAAGCTTTCTTT. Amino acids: CASSIIQGRNTEAFF.

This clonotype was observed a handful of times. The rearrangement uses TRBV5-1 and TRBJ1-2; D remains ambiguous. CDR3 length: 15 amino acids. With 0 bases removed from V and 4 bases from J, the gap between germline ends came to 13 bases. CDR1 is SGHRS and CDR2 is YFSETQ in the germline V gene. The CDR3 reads CASSLDWTGFYGYTF. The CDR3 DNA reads TGCGCCAGCAGCTTGGATTGGACGGGATTCTATGGCTACACCTTC.

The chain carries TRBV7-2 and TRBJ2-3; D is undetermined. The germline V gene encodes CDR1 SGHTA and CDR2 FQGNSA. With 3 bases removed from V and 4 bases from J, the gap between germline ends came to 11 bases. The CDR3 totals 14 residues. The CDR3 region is CASSFQPPPDTQYF. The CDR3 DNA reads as TGTGCCAGCAGCTTCCAACCACCGCCAGATACGCAGTATTTT.